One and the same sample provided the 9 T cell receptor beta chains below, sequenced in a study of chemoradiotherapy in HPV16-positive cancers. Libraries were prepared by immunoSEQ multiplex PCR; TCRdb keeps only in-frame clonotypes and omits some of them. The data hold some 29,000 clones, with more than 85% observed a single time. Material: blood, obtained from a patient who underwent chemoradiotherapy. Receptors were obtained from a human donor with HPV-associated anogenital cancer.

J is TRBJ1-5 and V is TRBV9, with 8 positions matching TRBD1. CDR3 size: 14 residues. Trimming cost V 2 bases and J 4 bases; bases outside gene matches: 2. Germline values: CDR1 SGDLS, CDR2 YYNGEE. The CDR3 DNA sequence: TGTGCCAGCAGCGTCGGACAGGGAAATCAGCCCCAGCATTTT. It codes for CASSVGQGNQPQHF.

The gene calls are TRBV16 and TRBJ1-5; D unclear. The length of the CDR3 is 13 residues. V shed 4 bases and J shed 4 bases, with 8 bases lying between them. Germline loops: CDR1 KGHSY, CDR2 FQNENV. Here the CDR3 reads CASSRLGNQPQHF. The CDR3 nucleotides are TGTGCCAGCAGCCGACTGGGAAATCAGCCCCAGCATTTT. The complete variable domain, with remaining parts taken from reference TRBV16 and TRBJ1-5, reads GEEVAQTPKHLVRGEGQKAKLYCAPIKGHSYVFWYQQVLKNEFKFLISFQNENVFDETGMPKERFSAKCLPNSPCSLEIQATKLEDSAVYFCASSRLGNQPQHFGDGTRLSIL.

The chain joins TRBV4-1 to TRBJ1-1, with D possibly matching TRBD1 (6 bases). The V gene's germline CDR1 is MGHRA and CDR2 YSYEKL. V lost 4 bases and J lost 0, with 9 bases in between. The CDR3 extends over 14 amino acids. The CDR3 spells CASSLDRMNTEAFF. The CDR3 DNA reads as TGCGCCAGCAGCCTTGACAGGATGAACACTGAAGCTTTCTTT.

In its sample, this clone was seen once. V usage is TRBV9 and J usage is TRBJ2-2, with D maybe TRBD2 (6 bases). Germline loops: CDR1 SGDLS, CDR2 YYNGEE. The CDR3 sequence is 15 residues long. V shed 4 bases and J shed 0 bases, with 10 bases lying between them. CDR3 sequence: CASSSRGPNTGELFF. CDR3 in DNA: TGTGCCAGCAGCTCGCGGGGACCGAACACCGGGGAGCTGTTTTTT.

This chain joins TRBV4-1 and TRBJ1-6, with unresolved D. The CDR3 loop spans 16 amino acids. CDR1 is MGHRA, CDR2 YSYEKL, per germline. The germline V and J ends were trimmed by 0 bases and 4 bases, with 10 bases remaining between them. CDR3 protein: CASSQEMGLYNSPLHF. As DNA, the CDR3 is TGCGCCAGCAGCCAAGAGATGGGCCTGTATAATTCACCCCTCCACTTT.

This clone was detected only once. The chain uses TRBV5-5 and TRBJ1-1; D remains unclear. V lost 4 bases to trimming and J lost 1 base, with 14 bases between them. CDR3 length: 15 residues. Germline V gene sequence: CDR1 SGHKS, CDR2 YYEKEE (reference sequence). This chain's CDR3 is CASSPRAGKNTEAFF. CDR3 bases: TGTGCCAGCAGCCCTCGCGCCGGGAAGAACACTGAAGCTTTCTTT.

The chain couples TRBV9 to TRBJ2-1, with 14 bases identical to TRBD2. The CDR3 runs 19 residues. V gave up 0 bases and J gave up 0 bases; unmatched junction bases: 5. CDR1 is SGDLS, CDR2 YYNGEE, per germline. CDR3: CASSVEGTSGGSSYNEQFF. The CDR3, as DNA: TGTGCCAGCAGCGTAGAGGGGACTAGCGGGGGCAGCTCCTACAATGAGCAGTTCTTC. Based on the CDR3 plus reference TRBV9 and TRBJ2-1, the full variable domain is DSGVTQTPKHLITATGQRVTLRCSPRSGDLSVYWYQQSLDQGLQFLIQYYNGEERAKGNILERFSAQQFPDLHSELNLSSLELGDSALYFCASSVEGTSGGSSYNEQFFGPGTRLTVL.

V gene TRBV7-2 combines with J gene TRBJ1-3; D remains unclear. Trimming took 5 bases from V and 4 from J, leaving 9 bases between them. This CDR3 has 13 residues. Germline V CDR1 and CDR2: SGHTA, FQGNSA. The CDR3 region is CASSPDEGNTIYF. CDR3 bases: TGTGCCAGCAGCCCGGACGAGGGAAACACCATATATTTT.

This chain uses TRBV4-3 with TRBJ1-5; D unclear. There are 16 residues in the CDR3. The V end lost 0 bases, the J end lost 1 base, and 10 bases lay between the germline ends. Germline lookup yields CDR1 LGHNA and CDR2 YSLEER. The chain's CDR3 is CASSQDWILSNQPQHF. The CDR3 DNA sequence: TGCGCCAGCAGCCAAGACTGGATCTTAAGCAATCAGCCCCAGCATTTT.